The present entry profiles one T cell receptor beta chain with its context. Its antigen is undetermined. These data come from a study of cytomegalovirus exposure and HLA in healthy donors. Study details: An analysis done earlier identified 95 million to 140 million unique TCR beta sequences from approximately 200 million T cells. Around 87 million unique TCRs, all from HLA-typed donors, were included in an early release of the data. Whole-study findings and limits: A list of about 160 TCR beta chains associated with cytomegalovirus was given.

Both 60 Vbeta primers and 13 Jbeta primers went into the PCR. The assay was immunoSEQ multiplex PCR, and TCRdb's table has in-frame clones only and misses some. The repertoire holds more than 85,000 clones, with under 85% as singletons. Trimming left V 4 bases short and J 2 bases short, with 11 bases between. Germline V gene sequence: CDR1 MGHRA, CDR2 YSYEKL. CDR3 length: 14 residues. This chain connects TRBV4-1 to TRBJ1-2; maybe TRBD1 (6 bases). The source is a man aged 25 to 40 in good health and CMV-seropositive. The sequencing input was PBMCs. The CDR3 DNA reads as TGCGCCAGCAGCCGCGCAGGGGCAAACTATGGCTACACCTTC. Its protein product is CASSRAGANYGYTF.